A single sample is the source of the 13 T cell receptor beta chains below, sequenced in a study of glioma-infiltrating T cells. The iRepertoire nested amplicon-rescue multiplex PCR amplified TCR alpha and beta CDR3s from RNA. TCRdb re-derived calls from the multiplex PCR reads in MiXCR, one entry per CDR3 protein. The sample contains around 99,000 distinct CDR3 sequences, less than 30% of which appear only once. Sequencing was carried out using glioma tissue, nonneoplastic brain tissue, or PBMCs (not recorded which). These TCRs come from a human donor with low-grade glioma or glioblastoma, undergoing nonglioma brain surgery, or in good health (not recorded which).

The chain employs TRBV6-6 and TRBJ2-1, with D possibly TRBD2 on 5 matching bases. There are 13 residues in the CDR3. Per the germline V gene, CDR1 is MNHNY and CDR2 is SVGAGI (reference sequence). With 6 bases removed from V and 4 bases from J, the gap between germline ends came to 10 bases. CDR3 amino acids: CASRGLIYNEQFF. CDR3 sequence (DNA): TGTGCCAGCAGAGGACTCATATACAATGAGCAGTTCTTC.

This chain uses TRBV9 with TRBJ1-6; the D gene is possibly TRBD1 (6 bases). This CDR3 comprises 15 residues. The germline gives CDR1 SGDLS, CDR2 YYNGEE. Trimming took off 0 bases at V and 7 bases at J, with 11 bases between the two ends. CDR3 amino acids: CASSVGGGPNSPLHF. CDR3 nucleotides: TGTGCCAGCAGCGTAGGGGGGGGCCCAAATTCACCCCTCCACTTT.

The chain recombines TRBV4-1 with TRBJ1-2, with a possible D match to TRBD1 (5 bases). Germline CDR1 reads MGHRA; CDR2 reads YSYEKL. The CDR3 covers 13 residues. V lost 4 bases to trimming and J lost 6 bases, with 12 bases between them. The DNA for the CDR3 is TGCGCCAGCAGCCGTACAGGCTCACATGGCTACACCTTC. Its protein product is CASSRTGSHGYTF.

This chain links TRBV29-1 with TRBJ1-5, with 8 bases aligning to TRBD1. From germline, CDR1 is SQVTM and CDR2 ANQGSEA. This CDR3 region has 14 residues. The V segment lost 5 bases and the J segment 3 bases; nucleotides outside the gene matches: 6. The CDR3 loop reads CSVSGQAFNQPQHF. For the CDR3, the DNA is TGCAGCGTTTCGGGACAGGCGTTCAATCAGCCCCAGCATTTT.

This clonotype has ten or more counts. The chain has TRBV6-2 or TRBV6-3 and TRBJ2-7; tentative D call: TRBD2 (6 bases). The CDR3 totals 14 residues. Germline assignment: CDR1 MNHEY and CDR2 SVGEGT. V lost 2 bases and J lost 2, with 10 bases in between. CDR3 residues: CASSYPAGTYEQYF. The CDR3 DNA reads as TGTGCCAGCAGTTACCCCGCGGGAACCTACGAGCAGTACTTC.

This clonotype was seen repeatedly, ten times or more. This rearrangement joins TRBV7-2 to TRBJ1-6, with D unclear. Germline V lookup: CDR1 SGHTA, CDR2 FQGNSA. The CDR3 extends over 15 amino acids. V was pared by 7 bases and J by 7 bases, with 17 bases between. In DNA form, the CDR3 reads TGTGCCAGCACCGCTGGAGGGAAGAAAAATTCACCCCTCCACTTT. It translates to CASTAGGKKNSPLHF.

This clonotype was observed many times. The gene calls are TRBV12-3 or TRBV12-4 and TRBJ1-1, with TRBD1 matching over 8 bases. The CDR3 totals 14 residues. V was clipped by 5 bases and J by 5 bases; unmatched bases: 7. The CDR3 DNA sequence: TGTGCCAGCAGTCCGCGGACAGGGAGGACTGAAGCTTTCTTT. It encodes CASSPRTGRTEAFF.

This clonotype was counted ten times or more. This chain joins TRBV6-2 or TRBV6-3 and TRBJ1-1; 10 bases align to TRBD1. The germline gives CDR1 MNHEY, CDR2 SVGEGT. The CDR3 runs 15 residues. Trimming removed 6 bases from V and 6 bases from J; junction bases left unmatched: 10. CDR3 residues: CASRWDRGMLSEAFF. The DNA of the CDR3 is TGTGCCAGCAGATGGGACAGGGGCATGTTATCTGAAGCTTTCTTT.

There are many counts of this clonotype. A junction end diverges from the germline sequence, so it may reflect a read error. V is TRBV6-6 and J is TRBJ2-3; D is undetermined. There are 11 residues in the CDR3. Germline-derived CDR1 and CDR2 are MNHNY and SVGAGI (reference sequence). In DNA form, the CDR3 reads TGTGCCAGCAGCTACTCAGATACGCAGTATTTT. Protein sequence: CASSYSDTQYF.

This clonotype was counted at least ten times. The CDR3 DNA sequence: TGTGCCAGCAGTAATGACGTGTTCAATGAGCAGTTCTTC. Residues: CASSNDVFNEQFF. V gene TRBV27 combines with J gene TRBJ2-1; no clear D gene. There are 13 residues in the CDR3. Germline V CDR1 and CDR2: MNHEY, SMNVEV (reference sequence). The V gene lost 5 bases and the J gene lost 6 bases, with 11 bases spanning the gap.

A remark on this clonotype: One end of the junction fails to match germline, which may point to a read error. This sequence joins TRBV29-1 and TRBJ2-1; 9 bases map to TRBD2. CDR1 and CDR2 (germline): SQVTM, ANQGSEA. CDR3 length: 13 amino acids. The CDR3 bases are TGCAGCGTTTTAGCGGGAGTTCTCAATGGGCAGTTCTTC. This encodes CSVLAGVLNGQFF.

This clonotype was recorded many times. In this CDR3 the conserved last residue, phenylalanine or tryptophan, is missing, so a read error is likely. This chain joins TRBV6-1 and TRBJ1-1; TRBD1 might be the D (5 bases). This CDR3 is built from 13 residues. V lost 5 bases to trimming and J lost 4 bases, with 11 bases between them. Germline CDR1 MNHNS, CDR2 SASEGT. The chain's CDR3 is CASSHQGTTEAFL. CDR3 nucleotide sequence: TGTGCCAGCAGTCACCAGGGCACCACTGAAGCTTTCTTG.

This clonotype was picked up a small number of times. The V and J genes are TRBV10-3 and TRBJ2-5, with D tentatively TRBD2 (5 bases). The length of the CDR3 is 13 residues. Germline CDR1 ENHRY, CDR2 SYGVKD. Trimming shortened V by 2 bases and J by 5 bases, and 9 bases separated the two germline ends. The CDR3 loop is CAISEALEETQYF. The CDR3 DNA follows: TGTGCCATCAGTGAGGCACTAGAGGAGACCCAGTACTTC.